This section outlines one TCR beta chain sequence together with its context. Its target antigen remains unknown. It has no much larger one-base neighbor in the sample; base qualities were not kept. This specimen belongs to a study of shared clonotypes between healthy human individuals (dated by TCRdb to between 2020 and 2021). In terms of the full investigation: The cohort included three men and two women between 18 and 49 years of age. Between about 0.8 and 9 billion PBMCs per donor were obtained by leukapheresis. For each donor, CD4 naive and CD4 memory were each run on three plates, CD8 naive on two plates, and CD8 memory on one plate. Different laboratories and diverse techniques were used to prepare libraries and sequence TCR repertoires, to increase sequencing depth and limit assay-specific biases. To estimate repertoire size and how much clonotypes are shared between individuals, the study performed deep sequencing of blood TCR repertoires from 4 to 6 healthy adults. Broader findings and caveats from the paper: Only blood was sampled, and tissue TCR repertoires likely differ from those in blood. Even with the large sequencing depth, rarefaction of the sorted-subset datasets indicated that sequencing was incomplete. Pairwise subsampling indicated that sequencing depth was expected to affect the degree of clonotype sharing among donors. Because the study included only a small number of donors, the genetic and exposure-history diversity represented was limited. About 5% of naive CD4, 3% to 3.5% of naive CD8, 2% to 2.5% of memory CD4, and approximately 0.39% of memory CD8 clonotypes were shared across a few donors. Estimated clonotype richness was generally larger for naive than for memory subsets. Higher generation probabilities were observed for clonotypes shared by all four sorted-subset donors than for non-shared clonotypes.

The donors were healthy, HIV-negative adults with no recently reported acute infections or vaccinations. Only Caucasian adults living in Nashville, Tennessee, USA were represented among the donors. CD4+ T cells were enriched through magnetic negative selection, after which naive cells were positively selected on CD45RA and the remaining negative fraction served as the memory subset. Blood was collected by leukapheresis, and PBMCs were isolated by Ficoll-Histopaque density gradient centrifugation and then cryopreserved in liquid nitrogen vapor phase. Purity and quantity of every magnetically sorted T cell population were checked by analytical flow cytometry. Genomic DNA was isolated from each sorted fraction and quantified by UV absorbance on a Nanodrop 2000c. Using the deep immunoSEQ assay, TCR CDR3 regions were amplified from genomic DNA by multiplex PCR. For each cell subset, the extracted genomic DNA was distributed evenly across all wells of several immunoSEQ 96-well plates, and each plate served as one replicate. Each replicate PCR for sorted subsets received around 0.2 ug genomic DNA, equal to roughly 30,000 T cell genomes. Purified libraries were measured with a Qubit 3.0 fluorometer, size-checked on a Bioanalyzer 2100, and measured again with the KAPA Library Quantification kit. Every immunoSEQ 96-well plate was sequenced on a separate single-read 150-cycle Illumina NextSeq 550 flow cell. In the source study's methods: Because the immunoSEQ output included only junctional sequences and no quality scores, the filtering could not be the same as the filtering used for full-length reads. To assign V/J genes and CDR3, sequences were annotated against IMGT germline references using PyIR, a Python wrapper for IgBLAST v1.9. Reads with weak V/J assignments (E-value above 1e-6), missing CDR3, stop codons, out-of-frame junctions, or ambiguous translated residues were removed. V3J clonotypes were defined by identical inferred V gene, J gene, and CDR3 amino acid sequence. Percentage overlap between repertoires was calculated by dividing the number of shared unique clonotypes by the size of the smaller repertoire. Richness of each repertoire was evaluated using RTK rarefaction, the Chao1 estimator, and Recon v2.1 estimates of unobserved clonotypes. Generation probabilities were computed with OLGA for all TCRbeta clonotypes obtained by the gDNA method from four donors. TCRdb mirrors the immuneACCESS table, restricted to in-frame sequences. Some clones are absent from its copies; in checked studies, under half trace to an unresolved V gene, and the reason for the others is unknown. V and J calls and clone size are those listed in that table; D and trimming were worked out from the DNA. The sample has approximately 2.1 million clones on record, more than 85% of them singletons. The ten largest clones add up to 0.35% to 0.5% of the sample.

CDR1 and CDR2 are read off the germline V gene as MGHDK and SYGVNS. V lost 8 bases and J lost 0 bases; the stretch between them is 14 bases long. From its cysteine to its phenylalanine, the CDR3 spans 15 amino acids. Only the CDR3 portion is preserved as DNA: 45 bases, with reading frame beginning at the first base. The source is a man younger than 30 in good health. Some clones in this sample may be carry-over from other donors' samples. Recombination connected TRBV25-1 to TRBJ1-3, with the D gene call left open. Sequenced: naive CD4+ T cells from PBMCs. Taken with the paper, the label for cell subset or site translates to: CD45RA+ positively selected. This receptor carries the CDR3 CASEPWQSSGNTIYF. In nucleotide form, the sequence is TGTGCCAGCGAACCCTGGCAGAGCTCTGGAAACACCATATATTTT.